What follows are 9 T cell receptor beta chains derived from one specimen sequenced in a study of shared clonotypes between healthy human individuals. Sequencing was performed with immunoSEQ multiplex PCR; in TCRdb, only in-frame clones are kept and a portion is missing. The sample contains about a million clones, roughly 80% of which appear only once. What was sequenced was memory CD4+ T cells sorted from blood. Subset defined: CD45RA-negative fraction. The receptors shown here come from a young man in good health.

The rearrangement joins TRBV27 to TRBJ2-3, with 7 positions matching TRBD1. Trimming at V came to 11 bases and at J to 2 bases, leaving 7 bases not matched to a gene. This CDR3 comprises 13 residues. Germline lookup yields CDR1 MNHEY and CDR2 SMNVEV (reference sequence). Here the CDR3 reads CACRTGATDTQYF. In DNA form, the CDR3 reads TGTGCCTGCCGAACAGGGGCCACAGATACGCAGTATTTT.

The CDR3 bases are TGTGCCAGCAGCTCGCTCTCAGGGGGACATAATTCACCCCTCCACTTT. It codes for CASSSLSGGHNSPLHF. V usage is TRBV5-6 and J usage is TRBJ1-6; the match to TRBD1 covers 7 bases. V dropped 3 bases and J dropped 5; count of bases not matched to a gene: 8. Germline CDR1 reads SGHDT; CDR2 reads YYEEEE. The CDR3 has 16 residues.

This clone has a count of ten or more. The chain combines TRBV7-2 with TRBJ2-7; perhaps TRBD2 as D (7 bases). This CDR3 spans 17 amino acids. V was trimmed by 1 base and J by 7 bases, leaving 23 bases between them. Germline CDR1 SGHTA, CDR2 FQGNSA. CDR3 sequence: CASSLGPNRVLAGEQYF. The CDR3 nucleotides are TGTGCCAGCAGCTTAGGCCCCAACAGGGTCTTAGCGGGTGAGCAGTACTTC.

The CDR3 nucleotides read TGTGCCTGGAGTGTTAATGTACTACAGGGGGGCTACACCTTC. The encoded protein is CAWSVNVLQGGYTF. The rearrangement uses TRBV30 and TRBJ1-2, with 7 positions matching TRBD1. CDR3 length: 14 amino acids. Per germline, CDR1 GTSNPN and CDR2 SVGIG (reference sequence). V gave up 0 bases and J gave up 8 bases; unmatched junction bases: 9.

The rearrangement uses TRBV10-3 and TRBJ2-5; 8 bases map to TRBD1. This CDR3 spans 14 amino acids. V lost 2 bases to trimming and J lost 4 bases; unmatched junction nucleotides: 3. Germline V gene data show CDR1 as ENHRY and CDR2 as SYGVKD. In DNA form, the CDR3 reads TGTGCCATCAGTGAGCGTACAGGGGGAGAGACCCAGTACTTC. Translated: CAISERTGGETQYF.

The rearrangement joins TRBV19 to TRBJ2-2; 10 bases map to TRBD2. With V trimmed by 7 bases and J by 5 bases, 10 bases remained unmatched. Germline-derived CDR1 and CDR2 are LNHDA and SQIVND (reference sequence). The CDR3 spans 16 residues. Written as DNA, the CDR3 is TGTGCCAGTAAATACGGGGCTAGCGGGGGAACCGGGGAGCTGTTTTTT. Protein: CASKYGASGGTGELFF.

This clone appeared many times. The chain combines TRBV7-2 with TRBJ2-2; 7 bases line up with TRBD2. The trim removed 9 bases at V and 2 bases at J, leaving 9 bases unmatched. The length of the CDR3 is 15 residues. The germline V gene has CDR1 SGHTA and CDR2 FQGNSA. The CDR3 loop reads CASRGVSGNTGELFF. The CDR3 DNA follows: TGTGCCAGTCGGGGGGTTAGCGGCAACACCGGGGAGCTGTTTTTT.

This rearrangement joins TRBV18 to TRBJ2-2; D is unclear. Germline values: CDR1 KGHSH, CDR2 LQKENI. The V gene lost 3 bases and the J gene lost 5 bases, with 13 bases spanning the gap. This CDR3 has 15 amino acids. Here the CDR3 reads CASSPPFLGTGELFF. The CDR3, as DNA: TGTGCCAGCTCACCCCCCTTCTTAGGAACCGGGGAGCTGTTTTTT.

As to this clone: A much larger clone differs by one base, so this may be a read error. The chain uses TRBV6-6 and TRBJ2-5; tentative D call: TRBD2 (6 bases). The DNA matches TRBJ2-7 better at its end, which makes the J call doubtful. From germline, CDR1 is MNHNY and CDR2 SVGAGI (reference sequence). The CDR3 extends over 10 amino acids. For the CDR3, the DNA is TGTGCCAGCGGAGGGTACGAGCAGTACTTC. Translated: CASGGYEQYF.